This record looks at one T cell receptor (beta chain) sequence and its context. No antigen is known for it. The length of the CDR3 is 17 residues. Germline V gene data show CDR1 as MDHEN and CDR2 as SYDVKM. V trimming: 2 bases; J trimming: 5 bases; junction bases outside the gene matches: 8. The sample is drawn from a study of cytomegalovirus exposure and HLA in healthy donors. Findings of the study overall: In vitro data verified a few CMV-associated chains as specific for CMV antigens.

Likely unrecorded immune exposures existed in these nominally healthy donors. Use of 60 Vbeta and 13 Jbeta primers characterized the PCR. The repertoire was sequenced with immunoSEQ multiplex PCR; TCRdb's copy has only in-frame clones and lacks some. The listing records 220,000 or so clones. J is TRBJ2-3 and V is TRBV28; the match to TRBD2 covers 12 bases. The source of this sequence is a girl aged 2 to 9 in good health and CMV-seropositive. The sample taken for sequencing was PBMCs. CDR3 amino acids: CASSLGGLAGPEDTQYF. The CDR3 coding sequence is TGTGCCAGCAGTTTAGGGGGACTAGCGGGCCCGGAAGATACGCAGTATTTT. Variable domain in full (rest from reference TRBV28 and TRBJ2-3): DVKVTQSSRYLVKRTGEKVFLECVQDMDHENMFWYRQDPGLGLRLIYFSYDVKMKEKGDIPEGYSVSREKKERFSLILESASTNQTSMYLCASSLGGLAGPEDTQYFGPGTRLTVL.